This is a list of T cell receptor beta chains from one sample in a study of regulatory T cells in long-lasting Graves disease. TCRdb redid the calling of the multiplex PCR reads with MiXCR, one entry per CDR3 protein. The sample holds around 250,000 distinct CDR3 sequences, around 18% seen once. The sample was also reused in another study, on T cells in Graves' hyperthyroidism and ophthalmopathy.

This specimen was peripheral blood mononuclear cells (PBMCs), taken at new diagnosis, from a patient treated with antithyroid drugs. The receptors originated from a woman in her twenties or thirties with Graves disease. CDR3s leave out the opening cysteine and the closing phenylalanine or tryptophan. The order of the fields is V gene, clone size, J gene, CDR3 protein. Not all rows give a size; the values are once, few, many and, for expanded clones, a class.

V: TRBV10-3
size: -
J: TRBJ2-3
CDR3: AISIGTGGLDTQY

V: TRBV7-6
size: few
J: TRBJ2-2
CDR3: ASSLAPGPGELF

V: TRBV20-1
size: many
J: TRBJ1-3
CDR3: SAGGGAHGNTIY

V: TRBV5-5
size: many
J: TRBJ2-7
CDR3: ASSKAGHTSSYEQY

V: TRBV7-9
size: many
J: TRBJ1-1
CDR3: ASSRRQGQEAF

V: TRBV11-1
size: many
J: TRBJ2-1
CDR3: ASSWTGNRNEQF

V: TRBV6-1
size: many
J: TRBJ1-1
CDR3: ASSEARAGFGAF

V: TRBV10-3
size: many
J: TRBJ1-1
CDR3: AISVGERDRAF

V: TRBV20-1
size: many
J: TRBJ1-5
CDR3: SALSPYRGGGQPQH

V: TRBV3-1
size: -
J: TRBJ1-6
CDR3: ASSQDRGGNSPLH

V: TRBV27
size: few
J: TRBJ2-3
CDR3: ASSYSRGAEDTQY

V: TRBV5-4
size: many
J: TRBJ1-1
CDR3: ASSLKSVGLTEAF

V: TRBV24-1
size: -
J: TRBJ2-2
CDR3: ATSDLRGELF

V: TRBV12-3/TRBV12-4
size: many
J: TRBJ2-7
CDR3: ASSLARGGGVQY

V: TRBV5-5
size: many
J: TRBJ1-5
CDR3: ASSLDRANQPQH

V: TRBV20-1
size: many
J: TRBJ1-1
CDR3: SAREVFFPGAF

V: TRBV6-5
size: many
J: TRBJ1-4
CDR3: ASSYFSGNNEKLF

V: TRBV7-8
size: -
J: TRBJ1-1
CDR3: ASSFTAFGNTEAF

V: TRBV6-1
size: many
J: TRBJ2-1
CDR3: ASSETSGVGNEQF

V: TRBV3-1
size: many
J: TRBJ1-6
CDR3: ASSRRTGPSPLH

V: TRBV18
size: many
J: TRBJ2-1
CDR3: ASSPQGKIGEQF

V: TRBV29-1
size: few
J: TRBJ1-1
CDR3: SVAAGGYTEAF

V: TRBV7-6
size: many
J: TRBJ1-3
CDR3: ASSLVDETAAGNTIY

V: TRBV28
size: many
J: TRBJ2-5
CDR3: ASSFFYRDSQQEAQY

V: TRBV6-1
size: many
J: TRBJ2-5
CDR3: ASRLQGALGETQY

V: TRBV6-1
size: few
J: TRBJ2-3
CDR3: ASRGTGPNTQY

V: TRBV19
size: few
J: TRBJ2-1
CDR3: ASSIWEQGYEQF

V: TRBV25-1
size: many
J: TRBJ2-7
CDR3: ASSKRGWDEQY

V: TRBV18
size: many
J: TRBJ1-3
CDR3: ASSPSGDSGNTIY

V: TRBV6-1
size: many
J: TRBJ1-1
CDR3: ASSTGTFTEAF

V: TRBV5-1
size: -
J: TRBJ1-5
CDR3: ASSLGQGARRYQPQH

V: TRBV30
size: -
J: TRBJ1-1
CDR3: AWSHRGGAF

V: TRBV12-3/TRBV12-4
size: many
J: -
CDR3: ASSLAAETGQY

V: TRBV11-2
size: many
J: TRBJ1-3
CDR3: ASSTTTTYSGNTIY

V: TRBV10-3
size: many
J: TRBJ1-5
CDR3: AISEGNQPQH

V: TRBV7-6
size: many
J: TRBJ1-1
CDR3: ASSLDPSGVEAF

V: TRBV5-1
size: many
J: TRBJ1-1
CDR3: ASSPSGQGDEAF

V: TRBV7-8
size: -
J: TRBJ1-5
CDR3: ASSAGGLGGNQPQH

V: TRBV24-1
size: many
J: TRBJ1-5
CDR3: ATSDLRPQGQPQH

V: TRBV4-1
size: few
J: TRBJ1-4
CDR3: ASSQLTGDLNEKLF

V: TRBV12-3/TRBV12-4
size: many
J: TRBJ1-1
CDR3: ASSWWENTEAF

V: TRBV6-5
size: many
J: TRBJ2-1
CDR3: ASSYSIVGGNEQF

V: TRBV5-1
size: many
J: TRBJ1-2
CDR3: ASSLDRVGGYGYT

V: TRBV4-1
size: -
J: TRBJ2-3
CDR3: AGSQTAQGQSTDTQY

V: TRBV5-1
size: few
J: TRBJ2-7
CDR3: ASSLGGTGGYEQY

V: TRBV4-1
size: -
J: TRBJ1-5
CDR3: ASSQGQGANSNQPQH

V: TRBV6-1
size: few
J: TRBJ1-1
CDR3: ATLMNTEAF

V: TRBV6-2/TRBV6-3
size: many
J: TRBJ1-5
CDR3: ASSEGGSNQPQH

V: TRBV5-1
size: many
J: TRBJ1-5
CDR3: ASSLAGNLNQPQH

V: TRBV6-1
size: few
J: TRBJ2-7
CDR3: ASNGQLSSYEQY

V: TRBV6-1
size: many
J: TRBJ1-5
CDR3: ASSTRDPGPLRNQPQH

V: TRBV30
size: -
J: TRBJ1-5
CDR3: AWSVVGFRSPDNQPQH

V: TRBV7-9
size: many
J: TRBJ2-1
CDR3: ASSLAGGAYNEQF

V: TRBV19
size: many
J: TRBJ2-1
CDR3: ASSLTSGVDNEQF

V: TRBV20-1
size: many
J: TRBJ1-5
CDR3: SARLDPGGPQH

V: TRBV5-1
size: many
J: TRBJ1-6
CDR3: ASSLRPSPLH

V: TRBV6-9
size: many
J: TRBJ2-7
CDR3: ASSYPSSPGQY

V: TRBV19
size: -
J: TRBJ1-5
CDR3: ASSTTVLANSNQPQH

V: TRBV15
size: -
J: TRBJ1-5
CDR3: ATSRDTSNQPQH